Listed below are T cell receptor beta chains from one sample, sequenced in a study of blood T cell repertoires in COVID-19. Data came from immunoSEQ multiplex PCR; TCRdb stores just in-frame clones and leaves some out. The sample lists a few hundred thousand clones; roughly nine tenths were seen once. The sample comprised peripheral blood. The source is a woman between 25 and 40 years old with COVID-19, enrolled during active disease. Each CDR3 is given without its conserved first and last residue. Expanded clones get a size class; other rows say once, few or many, or leave the size out.

abundance: .; v_gene: TRBV18; j_gene: TRBJ2-6; CDR3aa: ASSPGRKDISGGANVLT
abundance: .; v_gene: TRBV5-4; j_gene: TRBJ2-3; CDR3aa: ASSLAGGRADTQY
abundance: .; v_gene: TRBV13; j_gene: TRBJ2-3; CDR3aa: ASSLRLAPDTQY
abundance: .; v_gene: TRBV4-3; j_gene: TRBJ1-2; CDR3aa: ASSLMTGGSSYT
abundance: .; v_gene: TRBV10-3; j_gene: TRBJ1-2; CDR3aa: AIRPGQESGYT
abundance: .; v_gene: TRBV3-1/TRBV3-2; j_gene: TRBJ2-7; CDR3aa: ASSQGPLGAEQY
abundance: .; v_gene: TRBV19; j_gene: TRBJ2-5; CDR3aa: ASSRLGSGFQETQY
abundance: .; v_gene: TRBV28; j_gene: TRBJ2-1; CDR3aa: ASTPPLARGAYNEQF
abundance: .; v_gene: TRBV30; j_gene: TRBJ1-1; CDR3aa: AWSVPGNTEAF
abundance: .; v_gene: TRBV3-1/TRBV3-2; j_gene: TRBJ2-1; CDR3aa: ASSQDPRTSGGNEQF
abundance: once; v_gene: TRBV5-5; j_gene: TRBJ2-5; CDR3aa: ASSLDGTGPSWETQY
abundance: .; v_gene: TRBV28; j_gene: TRBJ1-2; CDR3aa: ASSPAGSNYGYT
abundance: .; v_gene: TRBV5-4; j_gene: TRBJ1-1; CDR3aa: ASSPQRDMNTEAF
abundance: .; v_gene: TRBV18; j_gene: TRBJ2-2; CDR3aa: ASSLLGPAGELF
abundance: .; v_gene: TRBV27; j_gene: TRBJ2-5; CDR3aa: ASSSQAGAVYTQY
abundance: few; v_gene: TRBV28; j_gene: TRBJ1-5; CDR3aa: ASKESTGGLNQPQH
abundance: .; v_gene: TRBV2; j_gene: TRBJ1-1; CDR3aa: ASRKDSMNTEAF
abundance: .; v_gene: TRBV11-2; j_gene: TRBJ1-4; CDR3aa: ASSPAGGEKLF
abundance: few; v_gene: TRBV6-1; j_gene: TRBJ1-3; CDR3aa: ASSAVGSAGGNTIY
abundance: .; v_gene: TRBV6-1; j_gene: TRBJ1-4; CDR3aa: ASSEGAGEKLF
abundance: once; v_gene: TRBV5-1; j_gene: TRBJ2-5; CDR3aa: ASSIGLAGTRTQY
abundance: .; v_gene: TRBV7-8; j_gene: TRBJ1-2; CDR3aa: ASSVGQGADGYT
abundance: .; v_gene: TRBV10-3; j_gene: TRBJ1-5; CDR3aa: AISVDTSNQPQH
abundance: .; v_gene: TRBV6-6; j_gene: TRBJ2-7; CDR3aa: ASSQLDRILSYEQY
abundance: .; v_gene: TRBV7-8; j_gene: TRBJ1-1; CDR3aa: ASSNYNTEAF
abundance: once; v_gene: TRBV7-9; j_gene: TRBJ2-3; CDR3aa: ASTPGAATITQY
abundance: .; v_gene: TRBV11-3; j_gene: TRBJ2-3; CDR3aa: ASSLGQLFTDTQY
abundance: .; v_gene: TRBV19; j_gene: TRBJ2-3; CDR3aa: ASSVADTQY
abundance: .; v_gene: TRBV2; j_gene: TRBJ1-6; CDR3aa: ATLDQGTSPLH
abundance: .; v_gene: TRBV20-1; j_gene: TRBJ1-1; CDR3aa: SARDEGEAF
abundance: .; v_gene: TRBV27; j_gene: TRBJ2-1; CDR3aa: ASSSRGEYNEQF
abundance: .; v_gene: TRBV15; j_gene: TRBJ2-3; CDR3aa: ATLPQGISDTQY
abundance: .; v_gene: TRBV5-5; j_gene: TRBJ2-1; CDR3aa: ASSSTSKGEQF
abundance: .; v_gene: TRBV9; j_gene: TRBJ2-3; CDR3aa: ASSVIRGAPPDTQY
abundance: .; v_gene: TRBV18; j_gene: TRBJ1-1; CDR3aa: ASADPGQGTREAF
abundance: .; v_gene: TRBV7-6; j_gene: TRBJ2-6; CDR3aa: ASSPTQVYRSGANVLT
abundance: .; v_gene: TRBV4-3; j_gene: TRBJ1-6; CDR3aa: ASSQGKGRNSPLH
abundance: .; v_gene: TRBV11-2; j_gene: TRBJ1-2; CDR3aa: ASSQYGTPNYGYT
abundance: .; v_gene: TRBV19; j_gene: TRBJ1-1; CDR3aa: ASRPTVNTEAF
abundance: .; v_gene: TRBV4-1; j_gene: TRBJ1-6; CDR3aa: ASSQDPNNNSPLH
abundance: .; v_gene: TRBV6-5; j_gene: TRBJ1-3; CDR3aa: ASSRTGSGNTIY
abundance: few; v_gene: TRBV7-2; j_gene: TRBJ2-5; CDR3aa: ASSLGGLARGGQETQY
abundance: .; v_gene: TRBV7-8; j_gene: TRBJ2-1; CDR3aa: ASSFGGRRGGTNNEQF
abundance: few; v_gene: TRBV2; j_gene: TRBJ1-4; CDR3aa: ASRTGTGGEKLF
abundance: .; v_gene: TRBV29-1; j_gene: TRBJ1-2; CDR3aa: SVIGSGPGYT
abundance: .; v_gene: TRBV7-2; j_gene: TRBJ1-4; CDR3aa: ASSLALPRGRNEKLF
abundance: .; v_gene: TRBV6-2/TRBV6-3; j_gene: TRBJ1-5; CDR3aa: ASSPRQGRYQPQH
abundance: .; v_gene: TRBV28; j_gene: TRBJ1-1; CDR3aa: ASRKPQGGNTEAF
abundance: .; v_gene: TRBV30; j_gene: TRBJ2-2; CDR3aa: AWGGGPGELF
abundance: few; v_gene: TRBV14; j_gene: TRBJ1-2; CDR3aa: ASSQSSGTGLGGYT
abundance: once; v_gene: TRBV5-6; j_gene: TRBJ1-6; CDR3aa: ASSLHTFSRSSYNSPLH
abundance: .; v_gene: TRBV7-9; j_gene: TRBJ1-1; CDR3aa: ASSWTETEAF
abundance: few; v_gene: TRBV3-1/TRBV3-2; j_gene: TRBJ1-1; CDR3aa: ASSPVRQGNTEAF
abundance: .; v_gene: TRBV11-3; j_gene: TRBJ2-5; CDR3aa: ASRERTGVASETQY
abundance: .; v_gene: TRBV3-1/TRBV3-2; j_gene: TRBJ2-7; CDR3aa: ASRLGGGYEQY
abundance: .; v_gene: TRBV18; j_gene: TRBJ1-2; CDR3aa: ASSPAGGGGYT